This entry is about one T cell receptor beta chain. Multiplex touch-down PCR amplified TRB using TRB-A and TRB-B pools in one tube. Each CDR3 protein gets one entry in TCRdb, which reprocessed the multiplex PCR reads and gives no DNA. This sample lists fewer than 5,000 distinct CDR3 sequences; its ten largest clones have roughly three quarters. TRB was amplified from around 0.25 ug of peripheral blood genomic DNA per sample. This specimen comes from a study of T cell clusters in autoimmune cytopenias. On the study more broadly: A median age of almost 60 years and mean of approximately 50 years characterized healthy donor controls.

Germline CDR1 is LNHDA and CDR2 is SQIVND (reference sequence). This CDR3 contains 16 residues. This sample was shared with a second study, whose subject was T cell repertoires in aging, cancer and after chemotherapy. That paper adds: About 8.8 million TCR reads made up the full dataset. Age-matched healthy donors had significantly more diverse, less clonal blood TCR repertoires than untreated cancer patients.

The chain has TRBV19 and TRBJ2-6; TCRdb reports TRBD1, a call that lacks DNA to check it against. The sample consisted of peripheral blood. This sequence originates from a human donor in good health. CDR3 sequence: CASSYVGASGANVLTF.